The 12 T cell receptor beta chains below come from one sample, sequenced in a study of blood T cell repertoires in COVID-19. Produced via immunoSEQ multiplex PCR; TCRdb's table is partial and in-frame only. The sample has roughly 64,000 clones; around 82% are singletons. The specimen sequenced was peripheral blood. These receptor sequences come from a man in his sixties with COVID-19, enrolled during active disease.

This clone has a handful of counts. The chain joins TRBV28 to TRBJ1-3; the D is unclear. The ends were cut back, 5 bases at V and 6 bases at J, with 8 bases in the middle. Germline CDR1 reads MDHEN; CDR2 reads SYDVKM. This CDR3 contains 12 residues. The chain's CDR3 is CASSLAANTIYF. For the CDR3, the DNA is TGTGCCAGCAGTCTAGCCGCAAACACCATATATTTT.

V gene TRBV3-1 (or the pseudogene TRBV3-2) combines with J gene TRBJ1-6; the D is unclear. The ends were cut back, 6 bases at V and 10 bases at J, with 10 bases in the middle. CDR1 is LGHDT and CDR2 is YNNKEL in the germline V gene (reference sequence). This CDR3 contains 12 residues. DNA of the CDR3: TGTGCCAGCAGTACATTCCAGTCACCCCTCCACTTT. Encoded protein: CASSTFQSPLHF.

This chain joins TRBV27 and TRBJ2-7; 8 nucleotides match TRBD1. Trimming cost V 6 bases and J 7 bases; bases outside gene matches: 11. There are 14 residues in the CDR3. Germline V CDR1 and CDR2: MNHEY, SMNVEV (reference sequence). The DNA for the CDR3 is TGTGCCAGCAGCTTTGGGACAGGACTGAGAGAGCAGTACTTC. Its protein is CASSFGTGLREQYF.

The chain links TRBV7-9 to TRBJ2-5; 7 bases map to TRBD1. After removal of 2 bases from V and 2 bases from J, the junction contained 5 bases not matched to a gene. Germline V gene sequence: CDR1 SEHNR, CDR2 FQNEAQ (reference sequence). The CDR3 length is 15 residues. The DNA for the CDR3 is TGTGCCAGCAGCTTAAACCCGGGACAGCAAGAGACCCAGTACTTC. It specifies CASSLNPGQQETQYF.

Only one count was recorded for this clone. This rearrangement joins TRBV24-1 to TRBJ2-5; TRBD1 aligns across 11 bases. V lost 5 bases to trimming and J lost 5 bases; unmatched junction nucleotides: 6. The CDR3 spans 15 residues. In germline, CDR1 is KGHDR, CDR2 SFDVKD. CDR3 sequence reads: CATSAGTGGWETQYF. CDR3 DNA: TGTGCCACCAGTGCCGGGACAGGGGGATGGGAGACCCAGTACTTC.

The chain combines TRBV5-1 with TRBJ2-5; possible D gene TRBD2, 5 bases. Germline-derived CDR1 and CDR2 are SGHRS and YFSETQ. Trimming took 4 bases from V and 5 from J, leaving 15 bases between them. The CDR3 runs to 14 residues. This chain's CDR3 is CASSMEGLAETQYF. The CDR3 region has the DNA TGCGCCAGCAGCATGGAAGGCCTAGCCGAGACCCAGTACTTC.

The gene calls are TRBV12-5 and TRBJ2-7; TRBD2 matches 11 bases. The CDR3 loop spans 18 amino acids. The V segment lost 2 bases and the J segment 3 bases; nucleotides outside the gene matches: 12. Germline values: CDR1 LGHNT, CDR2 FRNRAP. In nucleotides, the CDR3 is TGTGCTAGTGGTTTGCGAAGGGGACTAGCGGAAACGAGCTACGAGCAGTACTTC. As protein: CASGLRRGLAETSYEQYF.

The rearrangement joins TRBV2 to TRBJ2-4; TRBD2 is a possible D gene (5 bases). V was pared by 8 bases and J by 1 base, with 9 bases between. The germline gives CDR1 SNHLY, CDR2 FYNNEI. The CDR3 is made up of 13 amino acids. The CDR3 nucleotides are TGTGCCAGCGTCGGACTTGCCAAAAACATTCAGTACTTC. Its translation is CASVGLAKNIQYF.

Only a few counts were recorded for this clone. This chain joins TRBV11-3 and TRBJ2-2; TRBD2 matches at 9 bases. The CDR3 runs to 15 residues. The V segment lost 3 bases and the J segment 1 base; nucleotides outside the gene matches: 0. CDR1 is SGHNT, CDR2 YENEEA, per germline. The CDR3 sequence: CASSFSGRNTGELFF. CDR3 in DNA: TGTGCCAGCAGCTTTAGCGGGAGGAACACCGGGGAGCTGTTTTTT.

The CDR3 DNA sequence: TGTGCCAGCAGTTTACTCCGTGAGCAGTTCTTC. Encoded protein: CASSLLREQFF. This chain links TRBV28 with TRBJ2-1; D ambiguous. This CDR3 comprises 11 residues. Germline values: CDR1 MDHEN, CDR2 SYDVKM. Between the trimmed V and J ends, which lost 2 bases and 9 bases, there was a span of 5 bases. Filled out from reference TRBV28 and TRBJ2-1, the complete variable domain reads DVKVTQSSRYLVKRTGEKVFLECVQDMDHENMFWYRQDPGLGLRLIYFSYDVKMKEKGDIPEGYSVSREKKERFSLILESASTNQTSMYLCASSLLREQFFGPGTRLTVL.

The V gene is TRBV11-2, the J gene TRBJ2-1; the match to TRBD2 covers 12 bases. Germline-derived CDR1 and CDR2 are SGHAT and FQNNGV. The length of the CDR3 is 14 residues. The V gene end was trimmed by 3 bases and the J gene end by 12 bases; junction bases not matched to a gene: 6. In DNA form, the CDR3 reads TGTGCCAGCAGCTTGGCTAGCGGGGGGGCCGGGCAGTTCTTC. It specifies CASSLASGGAGQFF.

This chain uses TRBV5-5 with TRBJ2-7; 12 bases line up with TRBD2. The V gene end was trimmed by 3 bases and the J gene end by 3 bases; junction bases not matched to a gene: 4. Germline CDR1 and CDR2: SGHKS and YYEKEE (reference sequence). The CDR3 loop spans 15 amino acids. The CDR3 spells CASSSGLAGFYEQYF. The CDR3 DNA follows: TGTGCCAGCAGCTCAGGACTAGCGGGGTTCTACGAGCAGTACTTC.